Reported below is one T cell receptor (beta chain). V lost 5 bases and J lost 6, with 19 bases in between. The CDR3 has 15 amino acids. From germline, CDR1 is SQVTM and CDR2 ANQGSEA. The entry originates in a study of shared clonotypes between healthy human individuals. The authors split each subset's genomic DNA evenly across several immunoSEQ plates. Clones were read by immunoSEQ multiplex PCR, and TCRdb kept only the in-frame ones, dropping some. The sample lists 700,000 to 950,000 clones, just over 95% occurring once. The naive CD8 population came from CD45RO-negative cells selected for CCR7, without terminally differentiated effector memory CD45RA+ cells.

The genes are TRBV29-1 and TRBJ1-4; D may be TRBD1 (5 bases). This receptor was taken from a man aged 25 to 40 in good health. The sequenced sample was naive CD8+ T cells sorted from blood. CDR3 sequence (DNA): TGCAGCGTTACCGTGAGCCAGGGCAGAGATGAAAAACTGTTTTTT. Amino acids: CSVTVSQGRDEKLFF.